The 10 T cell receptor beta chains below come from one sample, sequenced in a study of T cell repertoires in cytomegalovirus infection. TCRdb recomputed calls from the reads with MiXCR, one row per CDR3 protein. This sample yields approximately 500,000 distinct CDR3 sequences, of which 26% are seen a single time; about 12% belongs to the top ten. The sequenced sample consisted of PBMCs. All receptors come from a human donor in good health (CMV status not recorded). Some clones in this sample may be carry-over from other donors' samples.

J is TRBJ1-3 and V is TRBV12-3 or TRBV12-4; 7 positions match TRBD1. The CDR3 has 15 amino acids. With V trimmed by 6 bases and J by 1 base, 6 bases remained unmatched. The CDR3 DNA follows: TGTGCCAGCAGACCGGGACAGCTGTCTGGAAACACCATATATTTT. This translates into CASRPGQLSGNTIYF.

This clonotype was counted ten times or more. DNA of the CDR3: TGTGCCAGCAGCTTAGCGGACAGCTCCTATAATTCACCCCTCCACTTT. Its translation: CASSLADSSYNSPLHF. This chain links TRBV7-6 with TRBJ1-6; weak D call: TRBD1 (6 bases). CDR1 is SGHVS, CDR2 FNYEAQ, per germline. V dropped 0 bases and J dropped 0 bases, with 6 bases sitting between them. The CDR3 consists of 16 residues.

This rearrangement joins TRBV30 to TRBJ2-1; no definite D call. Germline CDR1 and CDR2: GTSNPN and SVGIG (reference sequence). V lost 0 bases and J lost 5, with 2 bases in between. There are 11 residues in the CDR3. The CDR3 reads CAWSVDNEQFF. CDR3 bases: TGTGCCTGGAGTGTAGACAATGAGCAGTTCTTC.

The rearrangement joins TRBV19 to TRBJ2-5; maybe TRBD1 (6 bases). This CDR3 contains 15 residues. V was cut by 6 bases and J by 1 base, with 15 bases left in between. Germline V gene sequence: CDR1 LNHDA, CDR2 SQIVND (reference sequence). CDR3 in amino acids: CASSPDRWLQETQYF. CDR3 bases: TGTGCCAGTAGCCCGGACAGATGGCTCCAAGAGACCCAGTACTTC.

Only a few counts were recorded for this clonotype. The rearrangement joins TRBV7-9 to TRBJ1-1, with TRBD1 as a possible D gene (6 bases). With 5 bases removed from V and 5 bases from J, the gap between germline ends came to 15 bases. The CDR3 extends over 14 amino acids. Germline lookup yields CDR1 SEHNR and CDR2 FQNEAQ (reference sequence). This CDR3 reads CASSPGHRKTEAFF. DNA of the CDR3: TGTGCCAGCAGCCCGGGACATCGGAAGACTGAAGCTTTCTTT.

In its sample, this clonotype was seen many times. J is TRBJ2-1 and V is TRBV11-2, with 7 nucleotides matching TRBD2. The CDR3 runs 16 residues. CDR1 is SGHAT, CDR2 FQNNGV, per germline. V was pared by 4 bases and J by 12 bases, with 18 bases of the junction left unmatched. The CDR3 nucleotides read TGTGCCAGCAGCTCCTACCGGGACTACCAAATGAAGGGGCAGTTCTTC. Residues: CASSSYRDYQMKGQFF. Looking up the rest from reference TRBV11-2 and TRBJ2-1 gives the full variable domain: EAGVAQSPRYKIIEKRQSVAFWCNPISGHATLYWYQQILGQGPKLLIQFQNNGVVDDSQLPKDRFSAERLKGVDSTLKIQPAKLEDSAVYLCASSSYRDYQMKGQFFGPGTRLTVL.

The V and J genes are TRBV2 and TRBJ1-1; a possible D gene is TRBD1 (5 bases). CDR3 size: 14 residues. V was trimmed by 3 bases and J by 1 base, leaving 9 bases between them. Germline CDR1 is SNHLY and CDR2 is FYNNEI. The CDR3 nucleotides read TGTGCCAGCAGTGATCCCGGACAGAACACTGAAGCTTTCTTT. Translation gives CASSDPGQNTEAFF.

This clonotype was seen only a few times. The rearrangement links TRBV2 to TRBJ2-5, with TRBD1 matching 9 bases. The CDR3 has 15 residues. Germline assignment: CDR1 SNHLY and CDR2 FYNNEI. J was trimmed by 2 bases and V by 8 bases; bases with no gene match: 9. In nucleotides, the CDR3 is TGTGCCAGCGGGAAAACGGGGACAGGGCAAGAGACCCAGTACTTC. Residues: CASGKTGTGQETQYF.

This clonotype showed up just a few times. CDR3 nucleotide sequence: TGCGCCAGCAGCTTCCCAGGGGAGCAGACCCAGTACTTC. Its translation: CASSFPGEQTQYF. The chain links TRBV5-1 to TRBJ2-5; D possibly corresponds to TRBD1 (6 bases). Trimming cost V 2 bases and J 6 bases, with 11 bases left between them. CDR3 length: 13 amino acids. Germline values: CDR1 SGHRS, CDR2 YFSETQ.

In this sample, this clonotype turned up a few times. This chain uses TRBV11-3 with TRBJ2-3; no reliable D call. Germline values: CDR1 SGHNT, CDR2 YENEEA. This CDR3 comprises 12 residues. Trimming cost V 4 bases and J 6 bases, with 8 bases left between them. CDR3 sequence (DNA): TGTGCCAGCAGCTCCACCCAGGATACGCAGTATTTT. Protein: CASSSTQDTQYF.